Below are 19 T cell receptor beta chains sequenced from a single sample in a study of T cell responses to AZD1222 COVID-19 vaccine. Measured with immunoSEQ multiplex PCR; TCRdb has only the in-frame clones, and not every one. The data show 120,000 to 150,000 clones, about 92% seen once. This sample comprised peripheral blood, obtained on day 0 of MenACWY control vaccination. The receptors come from an adult in good health.

This chain uses TRBV5-5 with TRBJ1-1, with 9 bases identical to TRBD1. CDR3 length equals 15 residues. Trimming removed 0 bases from V and 7 bases from J; junction bases left unmatched: 7. Germline V gene data show CDR1 as SGHKS and CDR2 as YYEKEE (reference sequence). The CDR3 spells CASSLGPDRGYEAFF. The CDR3 DNA reads TGTGCCAGCAGCTTGGGTCCGGACAGGGGATATGAAGCTTTCTTT.

This chain uses TRBV28 with TRBJ2-7, with 8 nucleotides matching TRBD2. Germline CDR1 MDHEN, CDR2 SYDVKM. The CDR3 runs to 14 residues. Losses at the gene ends were 6 bases for V and 2 bases for J; bases not matched to a gene: 6. The DNA of the CDR3 is TGTGCCAGCAGAACAAGCGGGAGCACCTACGAGCAGTACTTC. Its protein is CASRTSGSTYEQYF.

The V and J genes are TRBV18 and TRBJ2-7; 7 bases are shared with TRBD1. The CDR3 totals 14 residues. V gave up 0 bases and J gave up 1 base; unmatched junction bases: 0. Germline V lookup: CDR1 KGHSH, CDR2 LQKENI. CDR3 in amino acids: CASSPPGQSYEQYF. The CDR3 DNA follows: TGTGCCAGCTCACCACCGGGACAGTCCTACGAGCAGTACTTC. Supplemented by reference TRBV18 and TRBJ2-7, the full variable domain reads NAGVMQNPRHLVRRRGQEARLRCSPMKGHSHVYWYRQLPEEGLKFMVYLQKENIIDESGMPKERFSAEFPKEGPSILRIQQVVRGDSAAYFCASSPPGQSYEQYFGPGTRLTVT.

The chain uses TRBV9 and TRBJ1-2; the match to TRBD1 covers 7 bases. CDR3 length: 14 residues. J lost 3 bases, V lost 4 bases, and 6 bases had no gene match. Germline CDR1 reads SGDLS; CDR2 reads YYNGEE. This CDR3 is CASSSRGQDYGYTF. In DNA, the CDR3 is TGTGCCAGCAGCTCCCGAGGACAGGACTATGGCTACACCTTC.

This clone was seen just once. This rearrangement joins TRBV12-3 or TRBV12-4 to TRBJ1-5; D unresolved. The V gene lost 7 bases and the J gene lost 3 bases, with 10 bases spanning the gap. This CDR3 contains 13 residues. CDR3 sequence: CASNQGPNQPQHF. DNA of the CDR3: TGTGCCAGCAACCAAGGCCCCAATCAGCCCCAGCATTTT.

The V call is TRBV20-1, the J call TRBJ1-1; D remains ambiguous. The germline V and J ends were trimmed by 3 bases and 2 bases, with 7 bases remaining between them. The germline CDR1 and CDR2 sequences are DFQATT and SNEGSKA (reference sequence). The length of the CDR3 is 12 residues. The CDR3 loop reads CSASRRNTEAFF. The CDR3 nucleotides read TGCAGTGCTAGTCGCCGAAACACTGAAGCTTTCTTT.

The rearrangement uses TRBV4-2 and TRBJ1-1; 7 bases are shared with TRBD1. V dropped 8 bases and J dropped 0; count of bases not matched to a gene: 15. CDR3 length: 17 residues. The germline CDR1 and CDR2 sequences are LGHNA and YNFKEQ. The CDR3 protein is CASSPSQGNSMNTEAFF. CDR3 DNA sequence: TGTGCCAGCTCACCGTCACAGGGGAATAGCATGAACACTGAAGCTTTCTTT.

This chain uses TRBV28 with TRBJ1-5; 8 bases agree with TRBD1. Trimming removed 7 bases from V and 4 bases from J; junction bases left unmatched: 6. The CDR3 consists of 14 residues. CDR1 is MDHEN and CDR2 is SYDVKM in the germline V gene. The CDR3 spells CASTQDRGNQPQHF. CDR3 DNA sequence: TGTGCCAGCACCCAAGACAGGGGTAATCAGCCCCAGCATTTT.

The rearrangement links TRBV4-2 to TRBJ1-1, with a possible D match to TRBD1 (6 bases). V was pared by 10 bases and J by 4 bases, with 13 bases between. Germline CDR1 LGHNA, CDR2 YNFKEQ. CDR3 length: 12 residues. The CDR3 sequence is CATRRGTTEAFF. The CDR3 bases are TGTGCCACCCGTAGGGGGACCACTGAAGCTTTCTTT.

The chain uses TRBV6-1 and TRBJ1-5, with D unresolved. CDR3 length: 15 amino acids. Trimming removed 2 bases at V and 3 bases at J, with 11 bases between. Looked up from germline, CDR1 is MNHNS and CDR2 is SASEGT. CDR3 bases: TGTGCCAGCAGTGAACAACCGGGTGACAATCAGCCCCAGCATTTT. Protein: CASSEQPGDNQPQHF.

This clone was recorded only once. The V call is TRBV27, the J call TRBJ1-6; the D is unclear. The V gene's germline CDR1 is MNHEY and CDR2 SMNVEV (reference sequence). V lost 4 bases to trimming and J lost 9 bases, with 13 bases between them. The CDR3 consists of 14 residues. This CDR3 reads CASSYGVGISPLHF. The CDR3, as DNA: TGTGCCAGCAGTTACGGGGTCGGCATTTCACCCCTCCACTTT.

CDR3 DNA: TGTGCCAGCAGCGGCAGGGTCTCTGGCAATTCACCCCTCCACTTT. It translates to CASSGRVSGNSPLHF. This chain links TRBV9 with TRBJ1-6, with D tentatively TRBD1 (5 bases). The CDR3 spans 15 residues. The V gene lost 3 bases and the J gene lost 7 bases, with 14 bases spanning the gap. Germline V gene lookup returns CDR1 SGDLS and CDR2 YYNGEE.

V gene TRBV7-9 combines with J gene TRBJ2-5; 9 nucleotides line up with TRBD1. Trimming took 5 bases from V and 5 from J; bases not matched to a gene: 15. Germline V lookup: CDR1 SEHNR, CDR2 FQNEAQ (reference sequence). This CDR3 region has 17 residues. The CDR3: CASSPNLIPGQGETQYF. CDR3 bases: TGTGCCAGCAGCCCGAACCTTATTCCGGGACAGGGCGAGACCCAGTACTTC.

In this sample, this clone turned up once. CDR3 protein: CASSFGTQETQYF. CDR3 nucleotide sequence: TGTGCCAGCAGCTTCGGGACACAAGAGACCCAGTACTTC. The gene calls are TRBV7-3 and TRBJ2-5; possible D gene TRBD1, 6 bases. Trimming removed 3 bases from V and 2 bases from J, with 7 bases in between. This CDR3 is built from 13 residues. From germline, CDR1 is SGHTA and CDR2 FQGTGA.

The CDR3 here is CASSPRTGGNEQYF. In DNA form, the CDR3 reads TGCGCCAGCAGCCCCCGGACAGGGGGGAACGAGCAGTACTTC. V and J are TRBV5-1 and TRBJ2-7; 10 bases fit TRBD1. After removal of 4 bases from V and 5 bases from J, the junction contained 6 bases not matched to a gene. CDR3 length equals 14 residues. CDR1 is SGHRS, CDR2 YFSETQ, per germline.

The chain combines TRBV11-2 with TRBJ1-1; 7 bases fit TRBD1. CDR1 and CDR2 (germline): SGHAT, FQNNGV. The CDR3 covers 16 residues. With 8 bases clipped from V and 1 base from J, the junction kept 13 bases outside the gene matches. The CDR3 sequence: CASRGQSFAQNTEAFF. CDR3 coding DNA: TGTGCCAGCCGGGGACAGTCCTTTGCGCAGAACACTGAAGCTTTCTTT.

This chain joins TRBV18 and TRBJ2-5, with D possibly TRBD1 on 6 matching bases. CDR1 and CDR2 (germline): KGHSH, LQKENI. Trimming left V 3 bases short and J 5 bases short, with 16 bases between. This CDR3 spans 15 amino acids. This chain's CDR3 is CASSPRRGGRETQYF. DNA for the CDR3: TGTGCCAGCTCACCCCGACGTGGGGGCAGGGAGACCCAGTACTTC.

The chain combines TRBV19 with TRBJ2-5, with 10 bases aligning to TRBD1. V dropped 3 bases and J dropped 1; count of bases not matched to a gene: 5. Germline V gene sequence: CDR1 LNHDA, CDR2 SQIVND (reference sequence). The CDR3 length is 16 residues. The CDR3 loop reads CASSISGTGVQETQYF. The CDR3 DNA is TGTGCCAGTAGTATTTCAGGGACAGGGGTCCAAGAGACCCAGTACTTC.

The J gene is TRBJ2-7, the V gene TRBV13; 8 nucleotides align to TRBD1. From germline, CDR1 is PRHDT and CDR2 FYEKMQ (reference sequence). There are 15 residues in the CDR3. V lost 1 base and J lost 3; bases outside the gene matches: 5. CDR3 nucleotide sequence: TGTGCCAGCAGCTTAGCTAACAGGGGGGACTACGAGCAGTACTTC. It yields the protein CASSLANRGDYEQYF.